A selection of T cell receptor beta chains follows, all from one sample in a study of blood T cell repertoires in COVID-19. The protocol was immunoSEQ multiplex PCR, while the TCRdb copy is restricted to in-frame clones and leaves out a portion. The table records 130,000 to 150,000 clones, around 91% of them present only once. Material: peripheral blood. All receptors come from a man younger than 30 with COVID-19, enrolled during active disease. Each CDR3 is given with its conserved first and last residue. A D gene is named only where the DNA matches it firmly. The size field is filled for only some rows; it gives once, few, many or a size class.

d_call,clone_size,j_call,v_call,cdr3_aa,cdr3_nt
-,-,TRBJ1-2,TRBV25-1,CASSPQGIGYTF,TGTGCCAGCAGTCCGCAGGGGATTGGCTACACCTTC
TRBD2,-,TRBJ2-3,TRBV18,CASSRGLAGAPSTDTQYF,TGTGCCAGCTCTCGAGGACTAGCGGGAGCCCCTAGCACAGATACGCAGTATTTT
-,-,TRBJ2-3,TRBV28,CASSSPPSGTDTQYF,TGTGCCAGCAGTTCGCCCCCTAGCGGCACAGATACGCAGTATTTT
TRBD1,-,TRBJ1-2,TRBV3-1/TRBV3-2,CASSLGQVYGYTF,TGTGCCAGCAGCCTCGGACAGGTCTATGGCTACACCTTC
TRBD1,-,TRBJ1-5,TRBV7-2,CASSLQQGGQPQHF,TGTGCCAGCAGCTTACAACAGGGGGGACAGCCCCAGCATTTT
TRBD1,-,TRBJ1-5,TRBV7-8,CASSETGGLGQPQHF,TGTGCCAGCAGCGAGACAGGGGGTTTGGGACAGCCCCAGCATTTT
TRBD2,-,TRBJ2-1,TRBV6-2/TRBV6-3,CASSYPSSGMFYNEQFF,TGTGCCAGCAGTTACCCGTCTAGCGGGATGTTCTACAATGAGCAGTTCTTC
-,-,TRBJ2-3,TRBV6-1,CASSEAYTQYF,TGTGCCAGCAGTGAGGCCTATACGCAGTATTTT
-,-,TRBJ2-4,TRBV29-1,CSVEGTSNIQYF,TGCAGCGTTGAAGGGACATCCAACATTCAGTACTTC
TRBD1,-,TRBJ1-1,TRBV7-8,CASSFLTGGQSTEAFF,TGTGCCAGCAGCTTTTTAACAGGGGGCCAGAGCACTGAAGCTTTCTTT
-,-,TRBJ2-1,TRBV29-1,CSVAGEQFF,TGCAGCGTTGCCGGTGAGCAGTTCTTC
TRBD2,-,TRBJ2-1,TRBV6-5,CASQRLASYNEQFF,TGTGCCAGCCAACGACTAGCTTCCTACAATGAGCAGTTCTTC
-,-,TRBJ1-4,TRBV5-6,CASSLSPGSNEKLFF,TGTGCCAGCAGCTTGTCCCCGGGATCTAATGAAAAACTGTTTTTT
-,-,TRBJ2-5,TRBV27,CASTTWRGRLETQYF,TGTGCCAGCACCACATGGAGGGGGCGGCTAGAAACCCAGTACTTC
TRBD1,-,TRBJ2-7,TRBV7-9,CASSLGTRDRSSYEQYF,TGTGCCAGCAGCTTGGGGACACGGGACAGGAGCTCCTACGAGCAGTACTTC
-,-,TRBJ1-2,TRBV28,CASSFDTGNYGYTF,TGTGCCAGCAGTTTTGACACAGGGAACTATGGCTACACCTTC
TRBD1,-,TRBJ2-3,TRBV28,CASSLRDRGSADTQYF,TGTGCCAGCAGTTTGAGGGACAGGGGGTCTGCAGATACGCAGTATTTT
-,-,TRBJ2-5,TRBV14,CASSPQGRGTQYF,TGTGCCAGCAGCCCCCAGGGCCGTGGGACCCAGTACTTC
TRBD1,-,TRBJ2-1,TRBV24-1,CATSGMDRGYNEQFF,TGTGCCACCAGTGGAATGGACAGGGGATACAATGAGCAGTTCTTC
-,-,TRBJ2-4,TRBV19,CASSISDIQYF,TGTGCCAGTAGTATATCCGACATTCAGTACTTC
TRBD2,-,TRBJ2-7,TRBV7-2,CASSQAGLDEQYF,TGTGCCAGCAGCCAAGCGGGACTCGACGAGCAGTACTTC
-,-,TRBJ2-7,TRBV27,CASSSGVNSYEQYF,TGTGCCAGCAGTTCGGGAGTTAACTCCTACGAGCAGTACTTC
TRBD1,-,TRBJ1-5,TRBV3-1/TRBV3-2,CASIGTGGTQHF,TGTGCCAGCATCGGGACAGGGGGTACCCAGCATTTT
-,once,TRBJ2-1,TRBV27,CASRRGGDEQFF,TGTGCCAGCAGGAGAGGGGGGGATGAGCAGTTCTTC
-,-,TRBJ1-5,TRBV5-1,CASSLFPGNQPQHF,TGCGCCAGCAGCTTGTTTCCAGGCAATCAGCCCCAGCATTTT
-,-,TRBJ2-2,TRBV18,CASPTGSPTRGELFF,TGTGCCAGCCCGACGGGAAGTCCTACGAGGGGGGAGCTGTTTTTT
TRBD2,-,TRBJ2-5,TRBV4-2,CASSQGTSGKETQYF,TGTGCCAGCAGCCAAGGTACTAGCGGTAAAGAGACCCAGTACTTC
-,-,TRBJ2-7,TRBV5-1,CASSPSRGSANHEQYF,TGCGCCAGCAGCCCCTCGAGAGGTTCGGCAAACCACGAGCAGTACTTC
-,-,TRBJ2-7,TRBV6-4,CASSDPPSGILSYEQYF,TGTGCCAGCAGTGACCCCCCATCGGGGATCCTATCCTACGAGCAGTACTTC
-,-,TRBJ2-7,TRBV19,CASSTQLGSSYEQYF,TGTGCCAGTAGTACCCAGTTGGGCAGCTCCTACGAGCAGTACTTC
TRBD2,-,TRBJ2-1,TRBV11-2,CASSSPASGAEQFF,TGTGCCAGCAGCTCCCCGGCTAGCGGGGCTGAGCAGTTCTTC
TRBD1,-,TRBJ2-5,TRBV15,CATSSRQGVGETQYF,TGTGCCACCAGCTCCCGACAGGGCGTTGGAGAGACCCAGTACTTC
-,-,TRBJ2-1,TRBV25-1,CASSERGYNEQFF,TGTGCCAGCAGTGAACGGGGCTACAATGAGCAGTTCTTC
TRBD1,-,TRBJ2-7,TRBV13,CASSLPRDRGNYEQYF,TGTGCCAGCAGCTTACCCCGGGACAGGGGGAATTACGAGCAGTACTTC
TRBD1,-,TRBJ2-7,TRBV25-1,CASSADRGPLGEQYF,TGTGCCAGCAGCGCCGACAGGGGACCCCTTGGCGAGCAGTACTTC